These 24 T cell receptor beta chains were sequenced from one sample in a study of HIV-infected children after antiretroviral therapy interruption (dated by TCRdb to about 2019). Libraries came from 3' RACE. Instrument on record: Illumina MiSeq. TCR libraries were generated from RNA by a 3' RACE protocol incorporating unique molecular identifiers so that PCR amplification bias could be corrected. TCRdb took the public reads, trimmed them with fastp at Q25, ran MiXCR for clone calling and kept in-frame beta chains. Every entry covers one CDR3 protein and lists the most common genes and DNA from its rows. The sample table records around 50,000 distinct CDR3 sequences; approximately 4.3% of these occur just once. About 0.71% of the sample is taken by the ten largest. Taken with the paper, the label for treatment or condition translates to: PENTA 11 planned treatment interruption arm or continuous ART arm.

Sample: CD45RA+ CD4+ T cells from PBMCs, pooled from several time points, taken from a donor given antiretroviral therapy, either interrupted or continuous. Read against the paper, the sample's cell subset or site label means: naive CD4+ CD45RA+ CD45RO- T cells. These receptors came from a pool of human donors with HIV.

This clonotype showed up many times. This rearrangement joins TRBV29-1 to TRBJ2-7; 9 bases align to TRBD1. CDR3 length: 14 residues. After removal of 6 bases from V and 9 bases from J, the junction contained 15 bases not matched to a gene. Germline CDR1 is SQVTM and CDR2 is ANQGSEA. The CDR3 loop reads CSVGTGTGIGGQYF. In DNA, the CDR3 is TGCAGCGTGGGGACCGGGACAGGGATCGGTGGGCAGTACTTC.

In nucleotides, the CDR3 is TGTGCCAGCAGCCAAGGACTGAACACTGAAGCTTTCTTT. Translated, it gives CASSQGLNTEAFF. The chain carries TRBV3-1 and TRBJ1-1; no clear D. There are 13 residues in the CDR3. Trimming stripped 1 base from V and 0 bases from J, with 3 bases between. CDR1 is LGHDT and CDR2 is YNNKEL in the germline V gene (reference sequence).

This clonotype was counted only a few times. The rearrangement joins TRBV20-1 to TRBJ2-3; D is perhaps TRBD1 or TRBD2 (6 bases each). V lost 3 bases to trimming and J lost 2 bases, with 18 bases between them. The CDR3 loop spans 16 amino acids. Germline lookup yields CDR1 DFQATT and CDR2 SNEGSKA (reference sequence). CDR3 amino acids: CSASRSERGATDTQYF. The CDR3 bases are TGCAGTGCTAGCAGAAGTGAAAGGGGGGCCACAGATACGCAGTATTTT.

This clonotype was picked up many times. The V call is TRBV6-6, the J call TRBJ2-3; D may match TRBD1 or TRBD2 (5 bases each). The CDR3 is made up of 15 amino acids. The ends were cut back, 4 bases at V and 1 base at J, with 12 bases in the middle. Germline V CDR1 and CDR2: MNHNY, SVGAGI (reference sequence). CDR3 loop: CASSSRDPRTDTQYF. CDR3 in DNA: TGTGCCAGCAGTTCCCGGGACCCCCGCACAGATACGCAGTATTTT.

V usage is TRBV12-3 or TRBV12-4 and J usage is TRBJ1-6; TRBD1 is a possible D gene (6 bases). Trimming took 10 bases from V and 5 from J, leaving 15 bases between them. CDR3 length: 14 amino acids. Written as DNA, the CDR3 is TGTGCCACCCGATGGACAGTAGATAATTCACCCCTCCACTTT. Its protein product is CATRWTVDNSPLHF.

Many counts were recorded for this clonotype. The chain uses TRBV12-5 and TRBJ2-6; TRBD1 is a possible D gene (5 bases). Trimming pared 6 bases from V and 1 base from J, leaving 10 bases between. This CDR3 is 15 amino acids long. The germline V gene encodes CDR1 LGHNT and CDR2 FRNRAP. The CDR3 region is CASGRSGSGANVLTF. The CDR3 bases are TGTGCTAGTGGCCGTTCAGGGTCTGGGGCCAACGTCCTGACTTTC.

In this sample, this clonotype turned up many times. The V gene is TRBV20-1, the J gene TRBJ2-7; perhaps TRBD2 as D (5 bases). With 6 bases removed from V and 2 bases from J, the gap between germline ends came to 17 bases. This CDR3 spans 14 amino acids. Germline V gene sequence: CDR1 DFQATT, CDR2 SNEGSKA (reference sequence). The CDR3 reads CSAPSAGSTYEQYF. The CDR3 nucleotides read TGCAGTGCCCCGTCGGCGGGTTCTACCTACGAGCAGTACTTC.

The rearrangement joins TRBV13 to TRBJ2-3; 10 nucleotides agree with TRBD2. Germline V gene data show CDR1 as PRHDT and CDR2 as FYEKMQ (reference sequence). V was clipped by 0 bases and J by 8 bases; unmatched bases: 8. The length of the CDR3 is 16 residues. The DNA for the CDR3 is TGTGCCAGCAGCTTAGGAGTGGTAGCGGGGGGCGCTACGCAGTATTTT. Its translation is CASSLGVVAGGATQYF.

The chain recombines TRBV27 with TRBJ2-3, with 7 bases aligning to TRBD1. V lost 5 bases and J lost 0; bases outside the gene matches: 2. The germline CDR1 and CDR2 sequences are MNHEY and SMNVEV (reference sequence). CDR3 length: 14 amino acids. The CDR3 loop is CASSPTGSTDTQYF. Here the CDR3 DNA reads TGTGCCAGCAGTCCGACAGGGAGCACAGATACGCAGTATTTT.

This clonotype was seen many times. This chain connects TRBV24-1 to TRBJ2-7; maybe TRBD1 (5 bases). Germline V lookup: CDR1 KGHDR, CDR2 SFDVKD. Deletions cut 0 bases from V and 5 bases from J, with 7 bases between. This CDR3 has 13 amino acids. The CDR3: CATSDLFRDEQYF. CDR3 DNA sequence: TGTGCCACCAGTGATTTGTTCAGGGACGAGCAGTACTTC.

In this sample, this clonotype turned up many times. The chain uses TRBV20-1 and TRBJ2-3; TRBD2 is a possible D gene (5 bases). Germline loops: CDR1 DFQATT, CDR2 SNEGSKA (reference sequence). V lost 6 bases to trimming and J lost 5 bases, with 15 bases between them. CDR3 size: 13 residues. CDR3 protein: CSAGLPGGDTQYF. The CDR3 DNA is TGCAGTGCCGGGCTCCCCGGAGGAGATACGCAGTATTTT.

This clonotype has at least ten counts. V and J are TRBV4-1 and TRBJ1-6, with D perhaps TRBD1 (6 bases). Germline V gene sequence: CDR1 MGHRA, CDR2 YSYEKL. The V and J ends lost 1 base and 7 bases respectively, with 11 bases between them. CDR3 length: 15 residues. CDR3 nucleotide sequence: TGCGCCAGCAGCCAAGTCTTGGACAGAAATTCACCCCTCCACTTT. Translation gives CASSQVLDRNSPLHF.

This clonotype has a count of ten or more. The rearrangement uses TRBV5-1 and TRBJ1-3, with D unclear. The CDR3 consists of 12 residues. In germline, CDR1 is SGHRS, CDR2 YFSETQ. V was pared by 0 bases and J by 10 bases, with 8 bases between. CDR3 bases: TGCGCCAGCAGCTTGGATGCGGGTACCATATATTTT. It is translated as CASSLDAGTIYF.

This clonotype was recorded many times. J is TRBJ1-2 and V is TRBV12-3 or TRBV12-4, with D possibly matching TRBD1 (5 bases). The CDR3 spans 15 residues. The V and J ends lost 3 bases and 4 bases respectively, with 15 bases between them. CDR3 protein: CASSFAVRGSYGYTF. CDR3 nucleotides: TGTGCCAGCAGTTTCGCGGTTCGGGGGAGCTATGGCTACACCTTC.

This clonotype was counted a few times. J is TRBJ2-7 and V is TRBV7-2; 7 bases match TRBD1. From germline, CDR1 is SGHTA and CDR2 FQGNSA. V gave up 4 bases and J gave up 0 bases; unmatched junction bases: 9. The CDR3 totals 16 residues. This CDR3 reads CASSSQGSGGSYEQYF. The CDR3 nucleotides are TGTGCCAGCAGCTCACAAGGATCAGGGGGCTCCTACGAGCAGTACTTC.

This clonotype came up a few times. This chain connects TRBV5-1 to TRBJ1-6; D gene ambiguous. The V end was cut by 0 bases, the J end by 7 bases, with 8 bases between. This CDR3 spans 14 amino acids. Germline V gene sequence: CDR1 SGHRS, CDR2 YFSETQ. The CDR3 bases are TGCGCCAGCAGCTTGGGGACGGTGAATTCACCCCTCCACTTT. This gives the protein CASSLGTVNSPLHF. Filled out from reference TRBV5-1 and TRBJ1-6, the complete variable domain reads KAGVTQTPRYLIKTRGQQVTLSCSPISGHRSVSWYQQTPGQGLQFLFEYFSETQRNKGNFPGRFSGRQFSNSRSEMNVSTLELGDSALYLCASSLGTVNSPLHFGNGTRLTVT.

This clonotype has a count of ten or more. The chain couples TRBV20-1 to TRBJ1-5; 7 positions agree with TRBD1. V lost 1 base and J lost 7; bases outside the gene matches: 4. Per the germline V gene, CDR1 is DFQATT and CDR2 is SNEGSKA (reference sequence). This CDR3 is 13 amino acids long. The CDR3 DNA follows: TGCAGTGCTAGAGCGACAGGGAACCAGCCCCAGCATTTT. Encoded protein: CSARATGNQPQHF.

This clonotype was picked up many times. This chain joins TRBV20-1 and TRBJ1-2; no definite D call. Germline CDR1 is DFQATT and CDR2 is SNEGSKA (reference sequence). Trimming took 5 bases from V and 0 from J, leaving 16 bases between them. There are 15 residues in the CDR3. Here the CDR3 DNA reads TGCAGTGCTCCCGGACTGGAGTCTTCTAACTATGGCTACACCTTC. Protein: CSAPGLESSNYGYTF.

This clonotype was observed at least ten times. CDR3 protein: CASSQAPGIGGTPTDTQYF. CDR3 sequence (DNA): TGTGCCAGCAGCCAAGCCCCCGGGATAGGGGGAACCCCTACAGATACGCAGTATTTT. V gene TRBV4-2 combines with J gene TRBJ2-3; TRBD1 might be the D (6 bases). The V gene lost 1 base and the J gene lost 3 bases, with 23 bases spanning the gap. The CDR3 totals 19 residues. Germline V lookup: CDR1 LGHNA, CDR2 YNFKEQ.

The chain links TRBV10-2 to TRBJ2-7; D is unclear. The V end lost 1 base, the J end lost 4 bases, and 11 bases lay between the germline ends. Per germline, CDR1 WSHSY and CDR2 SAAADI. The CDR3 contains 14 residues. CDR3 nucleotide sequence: TGCGCCAGCAGTGAGTTCTTATCCGGGTACGAGCAGTACTTC. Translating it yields CASSEFLSGYEQYF.

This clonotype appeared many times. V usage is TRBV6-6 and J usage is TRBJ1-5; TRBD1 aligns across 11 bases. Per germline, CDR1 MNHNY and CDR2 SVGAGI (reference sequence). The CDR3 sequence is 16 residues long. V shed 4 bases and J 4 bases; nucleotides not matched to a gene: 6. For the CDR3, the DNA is TGTGCCAGCAGTTTCCCCGGACAGGGGGCGAATCAGCCCCAGCATTTT. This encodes CASSFPGQGANQPQHF.

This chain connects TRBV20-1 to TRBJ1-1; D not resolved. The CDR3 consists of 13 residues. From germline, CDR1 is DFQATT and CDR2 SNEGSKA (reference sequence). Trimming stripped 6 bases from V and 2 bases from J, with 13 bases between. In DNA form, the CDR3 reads TGCAGTGCCACGGACGGGAAAAACACTGAAGCTTTCTTT. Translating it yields CSATDGKNTEAFF.

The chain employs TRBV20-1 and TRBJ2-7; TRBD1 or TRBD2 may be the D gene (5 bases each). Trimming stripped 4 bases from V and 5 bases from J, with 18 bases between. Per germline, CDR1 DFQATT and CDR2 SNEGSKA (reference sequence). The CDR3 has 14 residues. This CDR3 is CSAIGYRDVNEQYF. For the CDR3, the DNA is TGCAGTGCTATCGGCTACCGGGACGTCAACGAGCAGTACTTC.

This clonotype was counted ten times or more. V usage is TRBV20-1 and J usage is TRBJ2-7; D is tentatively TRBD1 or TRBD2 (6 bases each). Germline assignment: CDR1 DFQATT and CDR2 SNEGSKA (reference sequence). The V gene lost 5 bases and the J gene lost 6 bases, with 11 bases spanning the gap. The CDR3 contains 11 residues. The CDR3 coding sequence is TGCAGTGCTGAACAGGGACTCGAGCAGTACTTC. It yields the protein CSAEQGLEQYF.